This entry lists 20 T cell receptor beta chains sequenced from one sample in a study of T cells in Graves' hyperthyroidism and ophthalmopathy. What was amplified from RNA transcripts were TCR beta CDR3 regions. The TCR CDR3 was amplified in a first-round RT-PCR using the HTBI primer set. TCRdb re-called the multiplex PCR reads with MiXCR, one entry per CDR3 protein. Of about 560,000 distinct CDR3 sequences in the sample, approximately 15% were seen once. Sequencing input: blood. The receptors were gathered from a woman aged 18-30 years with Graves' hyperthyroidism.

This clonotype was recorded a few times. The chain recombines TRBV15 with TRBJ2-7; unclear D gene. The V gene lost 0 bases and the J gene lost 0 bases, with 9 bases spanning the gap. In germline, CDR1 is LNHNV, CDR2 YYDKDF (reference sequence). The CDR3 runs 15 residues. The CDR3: CATSREPTHSYEQYF. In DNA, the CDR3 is TGTGCCACCAGCAGAGAACCGACCCACTCCTACGAGCAGTACTTC.

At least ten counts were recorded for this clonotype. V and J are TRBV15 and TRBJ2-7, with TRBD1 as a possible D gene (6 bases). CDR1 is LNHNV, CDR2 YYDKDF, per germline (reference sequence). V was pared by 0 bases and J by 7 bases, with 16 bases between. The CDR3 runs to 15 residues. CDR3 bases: TGTGCCACCAGCAGAGATTTAGAGGGGGTTATTGAGCAGTACTTC. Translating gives CATSRDLEGVIEQYF.

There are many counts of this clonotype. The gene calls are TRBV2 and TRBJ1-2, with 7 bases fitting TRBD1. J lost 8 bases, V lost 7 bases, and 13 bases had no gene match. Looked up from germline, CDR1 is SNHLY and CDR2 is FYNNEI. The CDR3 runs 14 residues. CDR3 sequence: CASTVLLTGQGYTF. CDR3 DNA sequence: TGTGCCAGCACCGTCCTCTTGACAGGGCAGGGCTACACCTTC.

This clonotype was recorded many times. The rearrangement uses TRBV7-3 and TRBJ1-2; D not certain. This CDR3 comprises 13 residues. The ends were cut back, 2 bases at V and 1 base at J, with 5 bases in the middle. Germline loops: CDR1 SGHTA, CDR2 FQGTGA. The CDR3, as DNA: TGTGCCAGCAGCTTATCGGATAACTATGGCTACACCTTC. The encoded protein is CASSLSDNYGYTF.

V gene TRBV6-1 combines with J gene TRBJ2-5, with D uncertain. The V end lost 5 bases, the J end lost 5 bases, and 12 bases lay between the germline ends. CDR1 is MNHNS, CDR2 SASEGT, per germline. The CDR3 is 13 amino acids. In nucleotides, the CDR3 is TGTGCCAGCAGTAGAACAGCAGCTGAGACCCAGTACTTC. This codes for CASSRTAAETQYF.

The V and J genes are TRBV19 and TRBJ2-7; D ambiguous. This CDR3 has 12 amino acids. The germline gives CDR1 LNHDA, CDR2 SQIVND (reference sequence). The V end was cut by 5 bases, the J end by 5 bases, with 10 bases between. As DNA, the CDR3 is TGTGCCAGTAGTTTTATTGGGAACGAGCAGTACTTC. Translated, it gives CASSFIGNEQYF.

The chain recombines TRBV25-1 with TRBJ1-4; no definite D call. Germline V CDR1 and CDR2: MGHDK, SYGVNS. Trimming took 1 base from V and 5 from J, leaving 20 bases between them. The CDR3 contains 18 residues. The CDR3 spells CASSEFLPGLLHNEKLFF. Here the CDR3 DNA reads TGTGCCAGCAGTGAATTTTTGCCAGGCCTCTTACACAATGAAAAACTGTTTTTT.

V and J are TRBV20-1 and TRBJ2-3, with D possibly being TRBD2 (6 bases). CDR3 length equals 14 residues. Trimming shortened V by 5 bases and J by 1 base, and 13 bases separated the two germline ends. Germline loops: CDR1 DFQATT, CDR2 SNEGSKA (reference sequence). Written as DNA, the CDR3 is TGCAGTGCTGAAAGCGGGCGTGGCACAGATACGCAGTATTTT. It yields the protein CSAESGRGTDTQYF.

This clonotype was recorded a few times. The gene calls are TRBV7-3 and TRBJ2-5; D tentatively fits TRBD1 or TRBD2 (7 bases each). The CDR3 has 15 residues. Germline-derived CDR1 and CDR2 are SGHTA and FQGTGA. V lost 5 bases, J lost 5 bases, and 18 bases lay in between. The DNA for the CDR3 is TGTGCCAGCAGCGCAGGGGGGGGAGCAATGGAGACCCAGTACTTC. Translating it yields CASSAGGGAMETQYF.

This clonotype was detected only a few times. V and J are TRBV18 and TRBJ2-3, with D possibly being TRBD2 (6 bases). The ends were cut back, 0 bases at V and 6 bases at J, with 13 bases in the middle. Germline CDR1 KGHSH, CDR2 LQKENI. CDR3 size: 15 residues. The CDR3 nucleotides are TGTGCCAGCTCACCACCCCGCGGGACCTGGGATACGCAGTATTTT. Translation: CASSPPRGTWDTQYF.

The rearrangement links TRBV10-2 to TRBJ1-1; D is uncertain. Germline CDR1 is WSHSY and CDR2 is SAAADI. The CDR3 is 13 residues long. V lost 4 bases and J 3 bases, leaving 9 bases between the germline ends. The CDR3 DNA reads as TGCGCCAGCAGTGTCGAGTACTACACTGAAGCTTTCTTT. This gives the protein CASSVEYYTEAFF.

CDR3 sequence reads: CASSLIAYTEAFF. CDR3 in DNA: TGTGCCAGCAGCTTAATAGCGTACACTGAAGCTTTCTTT. The gene calls are TRBV7-2 and TRBJ1-1; D is unclear. Per the germline V gene, CDR1 is SGHTA and CDR2 is FQGNSA. Trimming took off 2 bases at V and 3 bases at J, with 7 bases between the two ends. The CDR3 is 13 amino acids. The entire variable domain, with the rest obtained from reference TRBV7-2 and TRBJ1-1, is as follows: GAGVSQSPSNKVTEKGKDVELRCDPISGHTALYWYRQSLGQGLEFLIYFQGNSAPDKSGLPSDRFSAERTGGSVSTLTIQRTQQEDSAVYLCASSLIAYTEAFFGQGTRLTVV.

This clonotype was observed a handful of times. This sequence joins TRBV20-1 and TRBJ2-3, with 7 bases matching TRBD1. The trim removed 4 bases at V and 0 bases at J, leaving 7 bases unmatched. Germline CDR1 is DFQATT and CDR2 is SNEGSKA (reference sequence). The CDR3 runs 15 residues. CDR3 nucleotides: TGCAGTGCTATCGGGACAGATCGGAGCACAGATACGCAGTATTTT. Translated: CSAIGTDRSTDTQYF.

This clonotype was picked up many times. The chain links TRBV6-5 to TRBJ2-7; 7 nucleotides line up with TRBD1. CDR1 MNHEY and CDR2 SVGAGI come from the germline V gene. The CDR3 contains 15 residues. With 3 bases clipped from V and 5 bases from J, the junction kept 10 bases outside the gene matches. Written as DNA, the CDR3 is TGTGCCAGCAGTTATAAAGGGGCCAGGGGGAACGAGCAGTACTTC. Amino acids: CASSYKGARGNEQYF.

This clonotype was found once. CDR3 coding DNA: TGTGCCAGCAGAAGGGGACAGGGGCTACTCAATGAGCAGTTCTTC. It encodes CASRRGQGLLNEQFF. J is TRBJ2-1 and V is TRBV6-2 or TRBV6-3, with 10 bases aligning to TRBD1. The CDR3 totals 15 residues. Germline CDR1 is MNHEY and CDR2 is SVGEGT. With V trimmed by 6 bases and J by 6 bases, 8 bases remained unmatched.

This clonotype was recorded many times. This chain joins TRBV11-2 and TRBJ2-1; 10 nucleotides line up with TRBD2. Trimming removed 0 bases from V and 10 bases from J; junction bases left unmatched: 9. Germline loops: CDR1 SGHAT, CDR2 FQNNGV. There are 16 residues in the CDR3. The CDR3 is CASSLERTSGPWEQFF. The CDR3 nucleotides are TGTGCCAGCAGCTTAGAGAGGACTAGCGGCCCGTGGGAGCAGTTCTTC.

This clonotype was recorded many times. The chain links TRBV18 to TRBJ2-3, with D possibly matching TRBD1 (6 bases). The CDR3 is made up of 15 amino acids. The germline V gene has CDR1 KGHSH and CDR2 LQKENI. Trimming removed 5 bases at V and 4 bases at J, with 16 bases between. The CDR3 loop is CASSKAAGAADTQYF. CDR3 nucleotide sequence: TGTGCCAGCTCAAAAGCGGCAGGGGCGGCAGATACGCAGTATTTT.

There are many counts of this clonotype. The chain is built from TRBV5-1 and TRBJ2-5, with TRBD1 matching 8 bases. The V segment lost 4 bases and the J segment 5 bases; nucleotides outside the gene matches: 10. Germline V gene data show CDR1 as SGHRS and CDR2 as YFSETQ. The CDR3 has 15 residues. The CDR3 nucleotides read TGCGCCAGCAGCCTCGGGACAGGAGGGGGGGAGACCCAGTACTTC. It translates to CASSLGTGGGETQYF.

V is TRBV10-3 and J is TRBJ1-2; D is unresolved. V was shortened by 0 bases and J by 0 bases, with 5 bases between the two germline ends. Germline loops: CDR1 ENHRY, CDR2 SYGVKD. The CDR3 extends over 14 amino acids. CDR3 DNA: TGTGCCATCAGTGAGTCGGTAGCTAACTATGGCTACACCTTC. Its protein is CAISESVANYGYTF.

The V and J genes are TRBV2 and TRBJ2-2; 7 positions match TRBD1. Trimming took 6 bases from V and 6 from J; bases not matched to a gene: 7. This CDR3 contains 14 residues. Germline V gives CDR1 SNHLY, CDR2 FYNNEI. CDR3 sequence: CASSYRTGSGELFF. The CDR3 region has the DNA TGTGCCAGCAGCTACCGGACAGGCTCCGGGGAGCTGTTTTTT.